This passage covers 11 T cell receptor beta chains from one sample sequenced in a study of cytomegalovirus exposure and HLA in healthy donors. The study ran its PCR with 60 Vbeta and 13 Jbeta primers. Clones were sequenced by immunoSEQ multiplex PCR, and TCRdb holds only the in-frame ones, with some missing. The data show more than 95,000 clones, around 80% seen once. The sample was PBMCs. All receptors derive from a man aged 25-45 years in good health and CMV-seropositive.

The genes are TRBV6-5 and TRBJ2-7, with 12 positions matching TRBD1. Germline V lookup: CDR1 MNHEY, CDR2 SVGAGI. V lost 6 bases and J lost 6; bases outside the gene matches: 6. The CDR3 is made up of 14 amino acids. CDR3 sequence: CASRRGQGAGEQYF. In nucleotides, the CDR3 is TGTGCCAGCAGACGGGGACAGGGGGCGGGCGAGCAGTACTTC.

This clone has more than one count but fewer than ten. The rearrangement links TRBV2 to TRBJ2-2, with D possibly being TRBD1 (6 bases). Germline loops: CDR1 SNHLY, CDR2 FYNNEI. The CDR3 is 13 amino acids. Trimming cost V 3 bases and J 9 bases, with 11 bases left between them. As DNA, the CDR3 is TGTGCCAGCAGTGACAGGGGTGGAAGGGAGCTGTTTTTT. Translating gives CASSDRGGRELFF.

This clone has a single count. The chain has TRBV4-2 and TRBJ2-5, with 9 nucleotides matching TRBD2. With 4 bases clipped from V and 3 bases from J, the junction kept 6 bases outside the gene matches. From germline, CDR1 is LGHNA and CDR2 YNFKEQ. The length of the CDR3 is 15 residues. Here the CDR3 reads CASSLGTSRKETQYF. The DNA for the CDR3 is TGTGCCAGCAGCCTGGGGACTAGCAGGAAAGAGACCCAGTACTTC.

J is TRBJ2-1 and V is TRBV11-2, with TRBD1 matching 9 bases. The CDR3 runs to 14 residues. Germline trimming cut 5 bases from V and 12 bases from J; bases unmatched to any gene: 11. Germline loops: CDR1 SGHAT, CDR2 FQNNGV. The CDR3 nucleotides are TGTGCCAGCAGCATCGGGACAGGGTCTCCTATGCAGTTCTTC. Translated: CASSIGTGSPMQFF.

This chain connects TRBV30 to TRBJ2-7; D may be TRBD1 (6 bases). This CDR3 is built from 11 residues. The germline V and J ends were trimmed by 0 bases and 12 bases, with 12 bases remaining between them. Germline V gives CDR1 GTSNPN, CDR2 SVGIG (reference sequence). The CDR3 DNA reads TGTGCCTGGAGTGTGGCACAGGGTCTGTACTTC. This gives the protein CAWSVAQGLYF. The entire variable domain, with the rest obtained from reference TRBV30 and TRBJ2-7, is as follows: SQTIHQWPATLVQPVGSPLSLECTVEGTSNPNLYWYRQAAGRGLQLLFYSVGIGQISSEVPQNLSASRPQDRQFILSSKKLLLSDSGFYLCAWSVAQGLYFGPGTRLTVT.

V gene TRBV5-4 combines with J gene TRBJ2-1; TRBD2 agrees at 14 bases. Per the germline V gene, CDR1 is SGHNT and CDR2 is YYREEE (reference sequence). This CDR3 region has 18 residues. Trimming cost V 3 bases and J 4 bases; bases outside gene matches: 9. CDR3 sequence: CASSSGTSGGPIYNEQFF. CDR3 coding DNA: TGTGCCAGCAGCTCGGGGACTAGCGGGGGACCTATTTACAATGAGCAGTTCTTC.

The gene calls are TRBV27 and TRBJ2-7; 9 nucleotides line up with TRBD2. J gave up 6 bases and V 5 bases, and 8 bases lay outside the gene matches. This CDR3 is built from 14 residues. Germline V gene sequence: CDR1 MNHEY, CDR2 SMNVEV (reference sequence). The CDR3 sequence: CASSQLSGGLEQYF. Written as DNA, the CDR3 is TGTGCCAGCAGTCAACTGAGCGGGGGGCTCGAGCAGTACTTC.

This clone showed up just a few times. The V call is TRBV5-6, the J call TRBJ2-1, with D perhaps matching TRBD1 (6 bases). The length of the CDR3 is 15 residues. Germline V gene lookup returns CDR1 SGHDT and CDR2 YYEEEE. With 6 bases removed from V and 5 bases from J, the gap between germline ends came to 18 bases. The CDR3 sequence: CASNNIRDKDNEQFF. Written as DNA, the CDR3 is TGTGCCAGCAACAACATCCGGGACAAGGACAATGAGCAGTTCTTC.

This clone was detected a few times. The V and J genes are TRBV4-3 and TRBJ2-6; D remains ambiguous. Trimming removed 1 base at V and 1 base at J, with 2 bases between. The CDR3 is 14 amino acids. Germline V gene lookup returns CDR1 LGHNA and CDR2 YSLEER. Here the CDR3 reads CASSQVSGANVLTF. The CDR3, as DNA: TGCGCCAGCAGCCAAGTATCTGGGGCCAACGTCCTGACTTTC.

On this clone itself: This sample also contains other DNA sequences that code for the same CDR3. The chain has TRBV9 and TRBJ2-5; D is perhaps TRBD2 (7 bases). CDR1 and CDR2 from the germline V gene are SGDLS and YYNGEE. The CDR3 is 14 amino acids. Trimming took 5 bases from V and 1 from J, leaving 12 bases between them. The CDR3 nucleotides read TGTGCCAGCAGTCCGGGGGGCGCCCAAGAGACCCAGTACTTC. It encodes CASSPGGAQETQYF.

This chain uses TRBV4-1 with TRBJ2-3, with TRBD2 identical over 7 bases. Per germline, CDR1 MGHRA and CDR2 YSYEKL. The length of the CDR3 is 14 residues. The ends lost 7 bases at V and 2 bases at J; junction bases unmatched: 6. The CDR3: CASTGGGNTDTQYF. CDR3 DNA sequence: TGCGCCAGCACTGGCGGGGGAAACACAGATACGCAGTATTTT.